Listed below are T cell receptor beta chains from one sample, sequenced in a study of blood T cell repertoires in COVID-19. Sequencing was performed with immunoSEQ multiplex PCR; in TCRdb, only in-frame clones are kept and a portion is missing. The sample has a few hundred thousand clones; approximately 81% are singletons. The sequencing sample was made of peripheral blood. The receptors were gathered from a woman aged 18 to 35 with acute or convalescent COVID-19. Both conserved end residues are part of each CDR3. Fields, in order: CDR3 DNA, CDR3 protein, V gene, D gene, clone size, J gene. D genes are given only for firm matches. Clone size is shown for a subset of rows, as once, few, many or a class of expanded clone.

TGTGCCAGCAGCCGTGGCCAGGGAACGGAGACCCAGTACTTC CASSRGQGTETQYF TRBV5-6 - - TRBJ2-5
TGTGCCTGGAGCGCAGGGGCTGAGCAGTTCTTC CAWSAGAEQFF TRBV30 - - TRBJ2-1
TGTGCCTGCTTAGTGGGGCCCCTCGCCGGAAACACCATATATTTT CACLVGPLAGNTIYF TRBV30 - - TRBJ1-3
TGTGCCAGCAGTCGACAGGGACCCATGAACACTGAAGCTTTCTTT CASSRQGPMNTEAFF TRBV2 TRBD1 - TRBJ1-1
TGTGCCAGCAGCGGGCCAGGTGTTGATGGGACTGAAGCTTTCTTT CASSGPGVDGTEAFF TRBV9 - - TRBJ1-1
TGTGCCAGCAGTAGCGGGGGAAACCTACGAGATACGCAGTATTTT CASSSGGNLRDTQYF TRBV9 TRBD2 - TRBJ2-3
TGTGCCAGCAGCTTAGAACTAGCACCCTCCTACGAGCAGTACTTC CASSLELAPSYEQYF TRBV7-7 - - TRBJ2-7
TGTGCCAGCAGTACAGGGACCCCTCGCGAGCAGTACTTC CASSTGTPREQYF TRBV5-6 - - TRBJ2-7
TGTGCCAGCAGGCCTGACAGGCTGTCTGGCTACACCTTC CASRPDRLSGYTF TRBV5-6 - - TRBJ1-2
TGTGCCAGCAGTGAAGAGGTCAGGGGAAACACCATATATTTT CASSEEVRGNTIYF TRBV6-1 - - TRBJ1-3
TGTGCCAGCAGCCAAGAGGCAGGGGGATCACCCCTCCACTTT CASSQEAGGSPLHF TRBV3-1/TRBV3-2 TRBD1 - TRBJ1-6
TGTGCCAGCAACCTGGGACAACTACATCAGCCCCAGCATTTT CASNLGQLHQPQHF TRBV2 - - TRBJ1-5
TGTGCCAGCAGTACAGAACAGGGGTTCTATGGCTACACCTTC CASSTEQGFYGYTF TRBV6-6 TRBD1 - TRBJ1-2
TGTGCCAGCAGCTGGGACAGGGGGAATTACAATGAGCAGTTCTTC CASSWDRGNYNEQFF TRBV5-6 TRBD1 - TRBJ2-1
TGTGCCAGCAGTTTCAAAGGGGATACCGGGGAGCTGTTTTTT CASSFKGDTGELFF TRBV27 - - TRBJ2-2
TGCGCCAGCAGCCAAGATCAACTAGCGGGGGGAAACAATGAGCAGTTCTTC CASSQDQLAGGNNEQFF TRBV4-1 TRBD2 - TRBJ2-1
TGTGCCAGCAGTCAACGGGACAGGGCTGGCTACACCTTC CASSQRDRAGYTF TRBV6-6 TRBD1 once TRBJ1-2
TGTGCCAGTACGGGGGGCGGCGAGCAGTACTTC CASTGGGEQYF TRBV19 - - TRBJ2-7
TGTGCCAGCAGCGGCGCGGGGGGTCCCAGCACAGATACGCAGTATTTT CASSGAGGPSTDTQYF TRBV9 TRBD2 - TRBJ2-3
TGTGCCAGCAGTCTCCGGGACAGGAATCAGCCCCAGCATTTT CASSLRDRNQPQHF TRBV2 TRBD1 few TRBJ1-5
TGTGCCAGCAGCTCTGGAGGGACGGAAGGATTTGAGCAGTACTTC CASSSGGTEGFEQYF TRBV5-8 - - TRBJ2-7
TGTGCCAGCAGCAAAGGGTTAACAGGGGGAGGGCCTAATGAAAAACTGTTTTTT CASSKGLTGGGPNEKLFF TRBV21-1 - - TRBJ1-4
TGTGCCAGCAGTTTTAATTCAGGGGAAGGCTACACCTTC CASSFNSGEGYTF TRBV12-3/TRBV12-4 - - TRBJ1-2
TGTGCCAGCAGTGGGACAGCTTACGAGCAGTACTTC CASSGTAYEQYF TRBV12-3/TRBV12-4 TRBD1 - TRBJ2-7
TGTGCCAGCAGCCCGGTCGGCGGGAGTGAAAATACGCAGTATTTT CASSPVGGSENTQYF TRBV6-5 TRBD2 - TRBJ2-3
TGTGCCAGCAGCTTGGAGGGGGCCGCTAATGAAAAACTGTTTTTT CASSLEGAANEKLFF TRBV5-4 TRBD1 few TRBJ1-4
TGTGCCAGCAGCTTAGCGATTACGCGGGAGTCCGGGGAGCTGTTTTTT CASSLAITRESGELFF TRBV7-9 TRBD2 - TRBJ2-2
TGTGCCAGCGGGAGGGCAGGGTATGGCTACACCTTC CASGRAGYGYTF TRBV28 - - TRBJ1-2
TGCGCCAGCAGCCAAGGGGGGCCTATTGAAGCTTTCTTT CASSQGGPIEAFF TRBV4-1 - - TRBJ1-1
TGTGCCAGCAGCACCGTCTTCCCGGGGGCCGGGGAGCTGTTTTTT CASSTVFPGAGELFF TRBV6-6 - - TRBJ2-2
TGTGCCAGCAGTCCAGTAGCGGGGGCCTTCTACACAGATACGCAGTATTTT CASSPVAGAFYTDTQYF TRBV27 TRBD2 - TRBJ2-3
TGTGCCACCAGTGTCCGACAGGGCCTCCAAGAGACCCAGTACTTC CATSVRQGLQETQYF TRBV24-1 TRBD1 - TRBJ2-5
TGTGCCAGCACGACAGGGAAGGAGCAGTACTTC CASTTGKEQYF TRBV6-5 TRBD1 - TRBJ2-7
TGTGCTAGTGGCGCCGGGACACCCAATTCACCCCTCCACTTT CASGAGTPNSPLHF TRBV12-5 - - TRBJ1-6
TGTGCCAGCAGCTTGGGGTCAGGGAACACTGAAGCTTTCTTT CASSLGSGNTEAFF TRBV5-6 - - TRBJ1-1
TGTGCCAGCAGTGAAATGCGCCCAGATACGCAGTATTTT CASSEMRPDTQYF TRBV6-1 - - TRBJ2-3
TGTGCCAGCTCACCCCGGGTCCTTAGTGCTGAAGCTTTCTTT CASSPRVLSAEAFF TRBV18 - - TRBJ1-1
TGTGCCAGCAGTGAATATATTACAGATACGCAGTATTTT CASSEYITDTQYF TRBV25-1 - - TRBJ2-3
TGTGCCAGCAGGTCCGACAGGGCCCCAGCTAACTATGGCTACACCTTC CASRSDRAPANYGYTF TRBV7-9 TRBD1 - TRBJ1-2
TGTGCCAGCAGTTTGGACAGGGAAGCTTTCTTT CASSLDREAFF TRBV12-3/TRBV12-4 TRBD1 - TRBJ1-1
TGTGCCAGCAGCGTAGCTTTGGAACAGGGGGAGCAGTACTTC CASSVALEQGEQYF TRBV9 TRBD1 - TRBJ2-7
TGTGCCAGCAGACTCTTCACAGGGGGTGTTGAGCAGTTCTTC CASRLFTGGVEQFF TRBV5-6 TRBD1 few TRBJ2-1
TGTGCCAGCAGTCCCGACACTGGGGCCAACGTCCTGACTTTC CASSPDTGANVLTF TRBV28 - - TRBJ2-6
TGTGCCAGCAGCCAAGATTCTAGCGGGGGGCCACCCTACGAGCAGTACTTC CASSQDSSGGPPYEQYF TRBV4-2 TRBD2 once TRBJ2-7
TGTGCCAGCAGCTTAGAGGGGGCGTCAAGTAACTATGGCTACACCTTC CASSLEGASSNYGYTF TRBV7-9 TRBD1 - TRBJ1-2